This T cell receptor (beta chain) was captured in a study of tumor-infiltrating lymphocytes in primary liver carcinoma. Study background: Surgical resection was the treatment these patients received for primary liver carcinoma. Enrolled patients were male and female, aged 30 to 69 years. Study outcomes and limitations: Researchers found tumor-adjacent and tumor-blood pairs overlapped less than tumor region pairs.

This clonotype was picked up many times. The target antigen is unknown. Using a constant-region primer together with ProtoScript II reverse transcriptase, TCR beta cDNA was made from roughly 540 ng of total RNA. Libraries of TCR beta came from three nested multiplex PCR rounds with slightly modified ARM-PCR. PCR rounds one and two used TRBV1-TRBV30 forward primers with a C-beta reverse primer for about 9 cycles each. Each CDR3 protein gets one entry after TCRdb re-called the multiplex PCR reads with MiXCR. Among approximately 330,000 distinct CDR3 sequences, about two thirds were seen once, and the ten largest hold about 6.1%. CDR3 size: 14 residues. Germline V lookup: CDR1 MNHEY, CDR2 SVGAGI. The V gene lost 7 bases and the J gene lost 1 base, with 11 bases spanning the gap. The study extracted blood RNA from unsorted whole blood and also extracted germline DNA.

The gene calls are TRBV6-5 and TRBJ1-3; no clear D. This sequence was found in a man in his forties with primary liver carcinoma and hepatitis B virus infection. The specimen was peripheral blood. The CDR3 sequence is CASTQSGSGNTIYF. The CDR3 DNA reads TGTGCCAGCACCCAGTCGGGTTCTGGAAACACCATATATTTT.